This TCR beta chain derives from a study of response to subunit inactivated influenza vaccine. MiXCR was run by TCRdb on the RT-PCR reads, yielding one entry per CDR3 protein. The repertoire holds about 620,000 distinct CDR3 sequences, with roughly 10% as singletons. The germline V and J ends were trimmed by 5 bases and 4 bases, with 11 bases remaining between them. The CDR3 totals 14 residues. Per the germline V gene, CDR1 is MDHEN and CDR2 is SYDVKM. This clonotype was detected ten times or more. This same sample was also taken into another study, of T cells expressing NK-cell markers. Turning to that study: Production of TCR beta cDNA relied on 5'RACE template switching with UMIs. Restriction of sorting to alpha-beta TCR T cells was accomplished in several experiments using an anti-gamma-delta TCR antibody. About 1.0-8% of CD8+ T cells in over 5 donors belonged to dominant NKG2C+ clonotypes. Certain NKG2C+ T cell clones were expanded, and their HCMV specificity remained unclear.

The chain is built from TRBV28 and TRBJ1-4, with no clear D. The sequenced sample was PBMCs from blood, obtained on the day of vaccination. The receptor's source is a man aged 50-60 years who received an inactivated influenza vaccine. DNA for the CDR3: TGTGCCAGCAGTCTCTCGGGTCGTAATGAAAAACTGTTTTTT. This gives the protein CASSLSGRNEKLFF.